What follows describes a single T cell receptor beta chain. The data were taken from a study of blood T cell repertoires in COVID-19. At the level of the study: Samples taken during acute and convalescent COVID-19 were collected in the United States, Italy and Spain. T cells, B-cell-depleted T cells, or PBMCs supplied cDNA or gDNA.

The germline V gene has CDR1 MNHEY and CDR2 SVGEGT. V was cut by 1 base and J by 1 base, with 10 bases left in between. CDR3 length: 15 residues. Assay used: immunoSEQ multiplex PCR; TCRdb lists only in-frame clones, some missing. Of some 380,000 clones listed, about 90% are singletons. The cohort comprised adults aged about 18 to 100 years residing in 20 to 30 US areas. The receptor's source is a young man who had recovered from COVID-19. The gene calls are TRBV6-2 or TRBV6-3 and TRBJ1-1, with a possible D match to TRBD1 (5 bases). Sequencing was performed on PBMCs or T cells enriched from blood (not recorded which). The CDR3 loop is CASSYLQAPNTEAFF. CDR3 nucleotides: TGTGCCAGCAGTTACTTACAGGCACCGAACACTGAAGCTTTCTTT.